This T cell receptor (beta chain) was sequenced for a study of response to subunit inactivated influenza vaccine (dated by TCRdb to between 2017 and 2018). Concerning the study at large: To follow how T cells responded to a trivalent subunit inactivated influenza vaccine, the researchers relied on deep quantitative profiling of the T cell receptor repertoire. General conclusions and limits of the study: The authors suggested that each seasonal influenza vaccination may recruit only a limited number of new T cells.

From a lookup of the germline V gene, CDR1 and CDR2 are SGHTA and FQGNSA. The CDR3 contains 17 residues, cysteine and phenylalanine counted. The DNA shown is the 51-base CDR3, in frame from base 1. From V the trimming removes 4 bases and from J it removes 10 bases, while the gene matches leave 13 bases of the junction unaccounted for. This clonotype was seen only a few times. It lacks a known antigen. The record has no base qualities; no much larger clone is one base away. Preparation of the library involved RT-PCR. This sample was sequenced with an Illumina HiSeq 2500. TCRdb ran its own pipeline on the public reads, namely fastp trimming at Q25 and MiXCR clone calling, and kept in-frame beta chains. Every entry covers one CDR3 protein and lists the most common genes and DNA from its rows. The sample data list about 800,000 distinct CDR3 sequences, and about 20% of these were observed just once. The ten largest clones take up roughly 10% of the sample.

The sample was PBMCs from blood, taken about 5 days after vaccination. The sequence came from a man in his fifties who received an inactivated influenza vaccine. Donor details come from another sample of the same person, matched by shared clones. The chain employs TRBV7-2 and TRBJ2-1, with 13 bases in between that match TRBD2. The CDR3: CASSSITSGGAFGEQFF. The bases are TGTGCCAGCAGCTCCATAACTAGCGGGGGGGCCTTTGGGGAGCAGTTCTTC. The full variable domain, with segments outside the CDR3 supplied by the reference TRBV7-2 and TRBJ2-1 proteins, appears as GAGVSQSPSNKVTEKGKDVELRCDPISGHTALYWYRQSLGQGLEFLIYFQGNSAPDKSGLPSDRFSAERTGGSVSTLTIQRTQQEDSAVYLCASSSITSGGAFGEQFFGPGTRLTVL.